Sequencing of this T cell receptor beta chain was carried out in a study of blood T cell repertoires in COVID-19. Background on the study: Acute and convalescent COVID-19 specimens originated in the United States, Italy and Spain. T cells, B-cell-depleted T cells, or PBMCs provided the cDNA or gDNA that served as material.

Trimming took 3 bases from V and 4 from J; bases not matched to a gene: 7. This CDR3 region has 15 residues. The germline V gene has CDR1 DFQATT and CDR2 SNEGSKA (reference sequence). Authors' analysis steps: Amplification from reference gene primers served as the basis for estimated nucleated cell counts. Using immunoSEQ multiplex PCR, the repertoire was profiled, and TCRdb retains in-frame clones only, with some absent. The DNA was the basis for D and trimming; V, J and clone size are from that table. The sample comprises 80,000 to 100,000 clones, 80% of which are singletons, and 19% rests with the top ten.

The receptor comes from a human donor in a cohort sampled during active COVID-19. The V call is TRBV20-1, the J call TRBJ1-4, with 8 bases that match TRBD1. The sample was peripheral blood. CDR3 amino acids: CSASGQGGNNEKLFF. The CDR3 DNA sequence: TGCAGTGCTAGTGGACAGGGAGGAAATAATGAAAAACTGTTTTTT.